This T cell receptor beta chain was retrieved from a study of cytomegalovirus exposure and HLA in healthy donors. Across the whole study: Among the approximately 400 genotyped donors, approximately 82% were placed in the Caucasian-associated ancestry cluster.

The PCR employed 60 Vbeta primers together with 13 Jbeta primers. Profiled with immunoSEQ multiplex PCR; TCRdb holds only in-frame clones, not every one. The repertoire holds about 230,000 clones, with 85% to 90% as singletons. This clone was seen once. Germline-derived CDR1 and CDR2 are MDHEN and SYDVKM. This CDR3 is 16 amino acids long. Losses at the gene ends were 8 bases for V and 5 bases for J; bases not matched to a gene: 11. Input material: PBMCs. This TCR came from a human donor in good health. The chain employs TRBV28 and TRBJ2-7, with 14 bases fitting TRBD2. For the CDR3, the DNA is TGTGCCAGCGCGACTAGCGGGAGGGCCTTCCTCCACGAGCAGTACTTC. It encodes CASATSGRAFLHEQYF.